The clone carrying this TCR beta chain was seen only once. The source of the sample is a study of blood T cell repertoires in COVID-19. Study at large: Sites in the United States, Italy and Spain provided acute and convalescent COVID-19 samples.

Measured with immunoSEQ multiplex PCR; TCRdb has only the in-frame clones, and not every one. The sample includes about 200,000 clones, nearly 90% of them seen just once. The sequenced sample consisted of PBMCs or T cells enriched from blood (not recorded which). The origin of this receptor is a woman in her thirties with acute COVID-19.

As DNA, the CDR3 is TGTGCCAGTAGTACCCTGGCACCCAATGAGCAGTTCTTC. Its protein product is CASSTLAPNEQFF. This chain joins TRBV19 and TRBJ2-1; unclear D gene. Germline lookup yields CDR1 LNHDA and CDR2 SQIVND (reference sequence). Trimming shortened V by 4 bases and J by 6 bases, and 10 bases separated the two germline ends. The CDR3 contains 13 residues. Combining the CDR3 with reference TRBV19 and TRBJ2-1 gives the whole variable domain DGGITQSPKYLFRKEGQNVTLSCEQNLNHDAMYWYRQDPGQGLRLIYYSQIVNDFQKGDIAEGYSVSREKKESFPLTVTSAQKNPTAFYLCASSTLAPNEQFFGPGTRLTVL.